The 6 T cell receptor beta chains given below trace back to one sample, sequenced in a study of spatial heterogeneity in lung cancer. Time point meaning: blood at routine non-recurrence follow-up after resection. MiXCR, applied by TCRdb to the 5' RACE reads, yields one record per CDR3 protein. The table records around 100,000 distinct CDR3 sequences, 9.5% to 14% of them present only once. The material sequenced was PBMCs, taken at follow-up. The receptor set was obtained from a female donor with early-stage non-small cell lung cancer.

This clonotype turned up a few times. This sequence joins TRBV21-1 and TRBJ2-7. TRBV21-1 is flagged as a pseudogene. The CDR3 contains 13 residues. The CDR3 DNA reads as TGTGCCAGCAGCAAAGGTGGCCACTACGAGCAGTACGTC. Its protein product is CASSKGGHYEQYV.

This clonotype was seen a handful of times. V and J are TRBV20-1 and TRBJ1-4, with 8 bases lining up with TRBD1. After removal of 1 base from V and 10 bases from J, the junction contained 2 bases not matched to a gene. The length of the CDR3 is 12 residues. Looked up from germline, CDR1 is DFQATT and CDR2 is SNEGSKA (reference sequence). In nucleotides, the CDR3 is TGCAGTGCTAGAGCTACAGGGGGAAAACTGTTTTTT. Protein sequence: CSARATGGKLFF.

The chain has TRBV18 and TRBJ1-2; TRBD1 matches at 9 bases. Germline V lookup: CDR1 KGHSH, CDR2 LQKENI. The CDR3 covers 14 residues. V dropped 0 bases and J dropped 7; count of bases not matched to a gene: 3. CDR3 amino acids: CASSPPGQGFGYTF. CDR3 nucleotides: TGTGCCAGCTCACCACCGGGACAGGGATTTGGCTACACCTTC. The full variable domain, completed using reference TRBV18 and TRBJ1-2, is NAGVMQNPRHLVRRRGQEARLRCSPMKGHSHVYWYRQLPEEGLKFMVYLQKENIIDESGMPKERFSAEFPKEGPSILRIQQVVRGDSAAYFCASSPPGQGFGYTFGSGTRLTVV.

The CDR3 reads CASSAGTRTHEQFF. CDR3 bases: TGTGCCAGCAGTGCCGGGACAAGAACGCATGAGCAGTTCTTC. This chain uses TRBV12-3 or TRBV12-4 with TRBJ2-1, with D possibly matching TRBD1 (6 bases). V was clipped by 5 bases and J by 8 bases, with 16 bases between them. The CDR3 is 14 amino acids.

The V gene is TRBV6-1, the J gene TRBJ2-2; TRBD2 matches at 11 bases. Looked up from germline, CDR1 is MNHNS and CDR2 is SASEGT. J gave up 7 bases and V 4 bases, and 5 bases lay outside the gene matches. This CDR3 region has 15 residues. The CDR3, as DNA: TGTGCCAGCAGTGTACTAGCGGGAGCTTTCGGGGAGCTGTTTTTT. Amino acid sequence: CASSVLAGAFGELFF.

This chain links TRBV20-1 with TRBJ2-3, with D hard to call. CDR3 length: 12 residues. V was cut by 1 base and J by 5 bases, with 7 bases left in between. Germline loops: CDR1 DFQATT, CDR2 SNEGSKA (reference sequence). CDR3 loop: CSARGPGDTQYF. DNA of the CDR3: TGCAGTGCTAGAGGTCCCGGAGATACGCAGTATTTT.